The rows below give T cell receptor beta chains drawn from one sample of a study of T cell repertoires in cytomegalovirus infection. TCRdb independently ran MiXCR on the reads; one entry per CDR3 protein. The repertoire holds about 900,000 distinct CDR3 sequences, with about 33% as singletons. The antigens for these receptors are not known. The sample was cultured CD8+ T cells from PBMCs, taken from culture after CMV antigen stimulation. The receptors here all came from a human donor in good health (CMV status not recorded). Some clones in this sample may be carry-over from other donors' samples. The CDR3 runs from the conserved cysteine through the conserved F or W. The order of the fields is D gene, clone size, J gene, V gene, CDR3 DNA, CDR3 protein. A D gene is named only where the DNA matches it firmly. Clone size, where shown, is once, few, many, or a class for clones that have expanded.

d_call: TRBD2
clone_size: many
j_call: TRBJ2-5
v_call: TRBV7-2
cdr3_nt: TGTGCCAGCAGGGAAACTCCCGGGACTAGCGGGGGGTTACAAGAGACCCAGTACTTC
cdr3_aa: CASRETPGTSGGLQETQYF

d_call: TRBD1
clone_size: few
j_call: TRBJ1-1
v_call: TRBV7-9
cdr3_nt: TGTGCCAGCACCCTACACCCCCGGGACAGGGGATTCCCTGAAGCTTTCTTT
cdr3_aa: CASTLHPRDRGFPEAFF

d_call: TRBD1
clone_size: once
j_call: TRBJ1-5
v_call: TRBV23-1
cdr3_nt: TGCGCCAGCAGTCAACCCACTCGACAGGGGGTCGATCAGCCCCAGCATTTT
cdr3_aa: CASSQPTRQGVDQPQHF

d_call: -
clone_size: -
j_call: TRBJ2-7
v_call: TRBV7-9
cdr3_nt: TGTGCCAGCAGCGCCGTGGTAGCGGCCGAGCAGTACTTC
cdr3_aa: CASSAVVAAEQYF

d_call: -
clone_size: many
j_call: TRBJ2-1
v_call: TRBV6-1
cdr3_nt: TGTGCCAGCAGTGAACTAAGCGAGAACTCCTACAATGAGCAGTTCTTC
cdr3_aa: CASSELSENSYNEQFF

d_call: -
clone_size: -
j_call: TRBJ2-7
v_call: TRBV9
cdr3_nt: TGTGCCAGCAGCGTAGGGAACAGCGCCTACGAGCAGTACTTC
cdr3_aa: CASSVGNSAYEQYF

d_call: TRBD1
clone_size: few
j_call: TRBJ2-2
v_call: TRBV11-2
cdr3_nt: TGTGCCAGCAGCTTGGTCAAGGACAGGGCGGGTACCGGGGAGCTGTTTTTT
cdr3_aa: CASSLVKDRAGTGELFF

d_call: -
clone_size: -
j_call: TRBJ1-1
v_call: TRBV7-6
cdr3_nt: TGTGCCAGCAGCTTAGCGGGGGTCGGGACAATAGGCGCTTTCTTT
cdr3_aa: CASSLAGVGTIGAFF

d_call: TRBD1
clone_size: few
j_call: TRBJ1-6
v_call: TRBV5-6
cdr3_nt: TGTGCCAGCAGCTTGGGACAGGGGGACCCTCATTCACCCCTCCACTTT
cdr3_aa: CASSLGQGDPHSPLHF

d_call: -
clone_size: -
j_call: TRBJ2-5
v_call: TRBV24-1
cdr3_nt: TGTGCCACCAGTGATTTGTGGGCGGCTCAAGAGACCCAGTACTTC
cdr3_aa: CATSDLWAAQETQYF

d_call: -
clone_size: -
j_call: TRBJ2-1
v_call: TRBV28
cdr3_nt: TGTGCCAGCTGGGACCGTTCCTCCGGTGAGCAGTTCTTC
cdr3_aa: CASWDRSSGEQFF

d_call: -
clone_size: few
j_call: TRBJ1-4
v_call: TRBV7-9
cdr3_nt: TGTGCCAGCAGCCCAGCGGGGGGGCTCCCCGCCGCTGAAAAACTGTTTTTT
cdr3_aa: CASSPAGGLPAAEKLFF

d_call: -
clone_size: -
j_call: TRBJ1-5
v_call: TRBV10-3
cdr3_nt: TGTGCCATCGGGCCTGGCAATCAGCCCCAGCATTTT
cdr3_aa: CAIGPGNQPQHF

d_call: -
clone_size: -
j_call: TRBJ2-5
v_call: TRBV29-1
cdr3_nt: TGCAGCGCTGGGCGGAAGGAGACCCAGTACTTC
cdr3_aa: CSAGRKETQYF

d_call: -
clone_size: once
j_call: TRBJ1-2
v_call: TRBV12-3/TRBV12-4
cdr3_nt: TGTGCCAGCAGTTTTCATCTGCCCGACAGTAACTATGGCTACACCTTC
cdr3_aa: CASSFHLPDSNYGYTF

d_call: -
clone_size: few
j_call: TRBJ1-5
v_call: TRBV6-5
cdr3_nt: TGTGCCAGCAGTTACGGACAGCATAGCAATCAGCCCCAGCATTTT
cdr3_aa: CASSYGQHSNQPQHF

d_call: -
clone_size: -
j_call: TRBJ1-3
v_call: TRBV7-9
cdr3_nt: TGTGCCAGCAGCGGACCGGAAGCGGGGCTCGGAAACACCATATATTTT
cdr3_aa: CASSGPEAGLGNTIYF

d_call: TRBD1
clone_size: -
j_call: TRBJ2-5
v_call: TRBV5-1
cdr3_nt: TGCGCCAGCAGCTCTTGGACAGGCGTACTGGTAGAGACCCAGTACTTC
cdr3_aa: CASSSWTGVLVETQYF

d_call: -
clone_size: -
j_call: TRBJ1-5
v_call: TRBV4-1
cdr3_nt: TGCGCCAGCAGCCCCGGGACGCCCGATCAGCCCCAGCATTTT
cdr3_aa: CASSPGTPDQPQHF

d_call: -
clone_size: -
j_call: TRBJ2-6
v_call: TRBV20-1
cdr3_nt: TGCAGTGCTAGTGAACGAGGTGTGGGGGCCAACGTCCTGACTTTC
cdr3_aa: CSASERGVGANVLTF

d_call: TRBD1
clone_size: few
j_call: TRBJ2-5
v_call: TRBV4-3
cdr3_nt: TGCGCCAGCAGCCAAGAACAGGGGGCTTTTAGGGCCCAGTACTTC
cdr3_aa: CASSQEQGAFRAQYF

d_call: -
clone_size: -
j_call: TRBJ2-5
v_call: TRBV24-1
cdr3_nt: TGTGCCACCAGTTTCGGGAAGACCCAGTACTTC
cdr3_aa: CATSFGKTQYF

d_call: -
clone_size: many
j_call: TRBJ2-5
v_call: TRBV7-2
cdr3_nt: TGTGCCAGCGGCCAACCCCCCAAAGAGACCCAGTACTTC
cdr3_aa: CASGQPPKETQYF

d_call: -
clone_size: -
j_call: TRBJ1-1
v_call: TRBV6-8
cdr3_nt: TGTGCCAGCTCCTATCGGTCCACTGACCCAACAATTTCTGAAGCTTTCTTT
cdr3_aa: CASSYRSTDPTISEAFF